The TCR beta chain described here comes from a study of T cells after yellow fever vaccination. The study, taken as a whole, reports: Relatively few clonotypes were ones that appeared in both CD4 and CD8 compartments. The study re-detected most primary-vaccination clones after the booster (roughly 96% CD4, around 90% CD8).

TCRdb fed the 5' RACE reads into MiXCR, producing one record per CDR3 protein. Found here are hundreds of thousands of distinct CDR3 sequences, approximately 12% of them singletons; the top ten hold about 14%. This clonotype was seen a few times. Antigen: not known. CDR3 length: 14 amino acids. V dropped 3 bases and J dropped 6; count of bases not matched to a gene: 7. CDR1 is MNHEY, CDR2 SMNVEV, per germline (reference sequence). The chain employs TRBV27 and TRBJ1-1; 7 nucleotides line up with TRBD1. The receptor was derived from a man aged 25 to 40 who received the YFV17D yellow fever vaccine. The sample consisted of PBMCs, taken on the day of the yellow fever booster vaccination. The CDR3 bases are TGTGCCAGCAGTTTGCGTCAGGGGGTGGCTGAAGCTTTCTTT. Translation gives CASSLRQGVAEAFF.